The rows below give T cell receptor beta chains drawn from one sample of a study of response to subunit inactivated influenza vaccine. TCRdb reprocessed the RT-PCR reads via MiXCR and lists one record per CDR3 protein. The profile shows a few hundred thousand distinct CDR3 sequences, roughly 22% of them singletons. Sequences were derived from PBMCs from blood, sampled less than 22 months after vaccination. The receptors were sampled from a man between 50 and 69 years old who received an inactivated influenza vaccine. The CDR3 runs from the conserved cysteine through the conserved F or W. The D gene is left open where the match is weak. The size field is filled for only some rows; it gives once, few, many or a size class.

size: few; V: TRBV7-9; J: TRBJ1-6; D: .; DNA: TGTGCCAGCAGCTTAGACCTTACTGGTTCACCCCTCCACTTT; CDR3: CASSLDLTGSPLHF
size: .; V: TRBV27; J: TRBJ2-7; D: .; DNA: TGTGCCAGCAGCTACGGGGGAAGCTACGAGCAGTACTTC; CDR3: CASSYGGSYEQYF
size: few; V: TRBV29-1; J: TRBJ2-7; D: .; DNA: TGCAGCGCGATGGGATCCTACGAGCAGTACTTC; CDR3: CSAMGSYEQYF
size: few; V: TRBV25-1; J: TRBJ1-1; D: TRBD1; DNA: TGTGCCAGCAACGCTCGGGACAGGGGCGCCAAAGCTTTCTTT; CDR3: CASNARDRGAKAFF
size: few; V: TRBV15; J: TRBJ2-7; D: .; DNA: TGTGCCACCAGCAGAGATCCAGGGAAATTCGAGCAGTACTTC; CDR3: CATSRDPGKFEQYF
size: few; V: TRBV28; J: TRBJ2-7; D: TRBD1; DNA: TGTGCCAGCAGTTTGGTTGCAGGGGGCTTTGGTGAGCAGTACTTC; CDR3: CASSLVAGGFGEQYF
size: few; V: TRBV28; J: TRBJ1-5; D: .; DNA: TGTGCCAGCAGTTACGGAACCAGGGGAAATCAGCCCCAGCATTTT; CDR3: CASSYGTRGNQPQHF
size: .; V: TRBV28; J: TRBJ2-3; D: TRBD2; DNA: TGTGCCAGCAGTTTATCAGCGGGGGAAATCACAGATACGCAGTATTTT; CDR3: CASSLSAGEITDTQYF
size: .; V: TRBV12-3/TRBV12-4; J: TRBJ1-5; D: .; DNA: TGTGCCAGCAGGGGGGGATATAGCAATCAGCCCCAGCATTTT; CDR3: CASRGGYSNQPQHF
size: .; V: TRBV20-1; J: TRBJ1-5; D: .; DNA: TGCAGTGCTAGTCGGCGGTCTTTCTCCGGCAATCAGCCCCAGCATTTT; CDR3: CSASRRSFSGNQPQHF
size: few; V: TRBV6-5; J: TRBJ2-7; D: TRBD2; DNA: TGTGCCAGCAGTTATAATCCGGCGACTAGCGGGTATTCCTACGAGCAGTACTTC; CDR3: CASSYNPATSGYSYEQYF
size: .; V: TRBV29-1; J: TRBJ2-3; D: .; DNA: TGCAGCGTGGACCAGGGGCTAAATACGCAGTATTTT; CDR3: CSVDQGLNTQYF
size: .; V: TRBV3-1; J: TRBJ2-2; D: TRBD2; DNA: TGTGCCAGCAGCCAAGGCGGGAGGACCGGGGAGCTGTTTTTT; CDR3: CASSQGGRTGELFF
size: .; V: TRBV2; J: TRBJ1-4; D: TRBD1; DNA: TGTGCCAGCAGCGGGGACAGTGCAACTAATGAAAAACTGTTTTTT; CDR3: CASSGDSATNEKLFF
size: .; V: TRBV28; J: TRBJ2-7; D: TRBD2; DNA: TGTGCCAGCAGAAAAGCGGGGGGCCTTATCTACGAGCAGTACTTC; CDR3: CASRKAGGLIYEQYF
size: once; V: TRBV28; J: TRBJ2-2; D: TRBD2; DNA: TGTGCCAGCAGTTTAGAGGCTTCGGGAGGGCCCGCCGGGGAGCTGTTTTTT; CDR3: CASSLEASGGPAGELFF
size: .; V: TRBV4-3; J: TRBJ1-2; D: .; DNA: TGCGCCAGCAGCTCCTACGCGGACTACTCTGGCTACACCTTC; CDR3: CASSSYADYSGYTF
size: .; V: TRBV7-9; J: TRBJ1-1; D: .; DNA: TGTGCCAGCAGCAAGTTACGAGGGCAGGGGAACACTGAAGCTTTCTTT; CDR3: CASSKLRGQGNTEAFF
size: few; V: TRBV12-3/TRBV12-4; J: TRBJ2-3; D: TRBD2; DNA: TGTGCCAGCAGTTTAGGGTCCAGCGGGGGCCTTTCGCAGTATTTT; CDR3: CASSLGSSGGLSQYF
size: few; V: TRBV3-1; J: TRBJ2-7; D: .; DNA: TGTGCCAGCAGCCAAGCAAATGGGCCCTACGAGCAGTACTTC; CDR3: CASSQANGPYEQYF
size: many; V: TRBV7-9; J: TRBJ1-5; D: .; DNA: TGTGCCAGCAGCCCGGACATGCGGGATCAGCCCCAGCATTTT; CDR3: CASSPDMRDQPQHF
size: many; V: TRBV11-2; J: TRBJ2-2; D: .; DNA: TGTGCCAGCAGCTTATTAGGTGCCGGGGAGCTGTTTTTT; CDR3: CASSLLGAGELFF
size: .; V: TRBV5-5; J: TRBJ2-5; D: TRBD2; DNA: TGTGCCAGCAGCTTGACGACTAGCGTAGAGACCCAGTACTTC; CDR3: CASSLTTSVETQYF
size: once; V: TRBV5-1; J: TRBJ2-3; D: TRBD1; DNA: TGCGCCAGCCGGCTATGGGACAGGGGGCGCACAGATACGCAGTATTTT; CDR3: CASRLWDRGRTDTQYF
size: .; V: TRBV3-1; J: TRBJ2-7; D: .; DNA: TGTGCCAGCAGCCAAGTTGCGGGGACGGGGGGCGCGCGGCAGTACTTC; CDR3: CASSQVAGTGGARQYF
size: few; V: TRBV5-1; J: TRBJ1-4; D: .; DNA: TGCGCCAGCAGCTTGGCGAGCAGGGGCGAGGAAAAACTGTTTTTT; CDR3: CASSLASRGEEKLFF
size: few; V: TRBV7-6; J: TRBJ2-1; D: .; DNA: TGTGCCAGCAGCCAGGGGGGCTCCTACAATGAGCAGTTCTTC; CDR3: CASSQGGSYNEQFF
size: .; V: TRBV28; J: TRBJ1-6; D: .; DNA: TGTGCCAGCAGTTTATCCCAGGGCAGGGCCAGTTCACCCCTCCACTTT; CDR3: CASSLSQGRASSPLHF
size: .; V: TRBV6-5; J: TRBJ1-4; D: TRBD1; DNA: TGTGCCAGCAGTCTACTCCCAGGGGGTAATAATGAAAAACTGTTTTTT; CDR3: CASSLLPGGNNEKLFF
size: .; V: TRBV6-1; J: TRBJ1-1; D: .; DNA: TGTGCCAGCAGTGAAGTCTTAGAGATTGAAGCTTTCTTT; CDR3: CASSEVLEIEAFF
size: .; V: TRBV4-2; J: TRBJ2-1; D: .; DNA: TGTGCCAGCAGCCAAGATATTGGGAAATTATACAATGAGCAGTTCTTC; CDR3: CASSQDIGKLYNEQFF
size: .; V: TRBV7-2; J: TRBJ2-1; D: .; DNA: TGTGCCAGCAGCCCAGGCGGGGACAATGAGCAGTTCTTC; CDR3: CASSPGGDNEQFF
size: .; V: TRBV7-8; J: TRBJ2-1; D: .; DNA: TGTGCCAGCAGCTTAGTCTGGGGGGGCTCAACCTACAATGCGCAGTTCTTC; CDR3: CASSLVWGGSTYNAQFF
size: few; V: TRBV7-8; J: TRBJ1-4; D: .; DNA: TGTGCCAGCAGCTTAGATGTAGGGGGAGTTACCCCTGATGAAAAACTGTTTTTT; CDR3: CASSLDVGGVTPDEKLFF
size: few; V: TRBV11-2; J: TRBJ2-4; D: .; DNA: TGTGCCAGCAGCTTCTCCCGGGGGTTCAAAAACATTCAGTACTTC; CDR3: CASSFSRGFKNIQYF
size: few; V: TRBV9; J: TRBJ2-3; D: .; DNA: TGTGCCAGCAGCGTAGCTACGGGGTCGGAGGCGCAGTATTTT; CDR3: CASSVATGSEAQYF
size: few; V: TRBV6-5; J: TRBJ1-2; D: .; DNA: TGTGCCAGCAGTTACTCCGGGGAGGGCGGGGGCTACACCTTC; CDR3: CASSYSGEGGGYTF
size: few; V: TRBV5-1; J: TRBJ1-1; D: .; DNA: TGCGCCAGCAGCGCCGCTTGGGACACTGAAGCTTTCTTT; CDR3: CASSAAWDTEAFF
size: .; V: TRBV7-2; J: TRBJ1-6; D: TRBD1; DNA: TGTGCCAGCAGCCCTCCGCCCAAGGGGGCGCGCAATTCACCCCTCCACTTT; CDR3: CASSPPPKGARNSPLHF
size: .; V: TRBV3-1; J: TRBJ1-2; D: .; DNA: TGTGCCAGCAGCCAAGAATCAGGAGGCTACACCTTC; CDR3: CASSQESGGYTF
size: .; V: TRBV28; J: TRBJ1-1; D: .; DNA: TGTGCCAGCAGTTCGGGCGGACAGCCGAACACTGAAGCTTTCTTT; CDR3: CASSSGGQPNTEAFF
size: few; V: TRBV7-9; J: TRBJ2-2; D: .; DNA: TGTGCCAGCAGCTTTCCGGGGGCCGACACCGGGGCGCTGTTTTTT; CDR3: CASSFPGADTGALFF
size: .; V: TRBV20-1; J: TRBJ2-7; D: TRBD1; DNA: TGCAGTGCTTGGACAGGGCACGAGCAGTACTTC; CDR3: CSAWTGHEQYF
size: few; V: TRBV20-1; J: TRBJ2-7; D: TRBD2; DNA: TGCAGTGCCAGGCCGAGACTAGCGTTCTTACCGAAACACGAGCAGTACTTC; CDR3: CSARPRLAFLPKHEQYF
size: .; V: TRBV6-5; J: TRBJ2-4; D: .; DNA: TGTGCCAGCAGTTTCCAGGGGGGGGACATTCAGTACTTC; CDR3: CASSFQGGDIQYF
size: .; V: TRBV3-1; J: TRBJ1-5; D: .; DNA: TGTGCCAGCAGCCAAGACCCATCTCGCAATCAGCCCCAGCATTTT; CDR3: CASSQDPSRNQPQHF
size: .; V: TRBV20-1; J: TRBJ1-2; D: .; DNA: TGCAGTGCTAGGGGCAGCCTCTATGGCTACACCTTC; CDR3: CSARGSLYGYTF
size: .; V: TRBV28; J: TRBJ1-4; D: .; DNA: TGTGCCAGCAGTGGGCGTTCGACAGGCCGAAATGAAAAACTGTTTTTT; CDR3: CASSGRSTGRNEKLFF
size: .; V: TRBV7-9; J: TRBJ1-1; D: .; DNA: TGTGCCAGCAGCTCAATGGACGGATTAAACACTGAAGCTTTCTTT; CDR3: CASSSMDGLNTEAFF